This T cell receptor beta chain was captured in a study of blood T cell repertoires in COVID-19. Whole-study context: There were acute and convalescent COVID-19 samples, and they came from the United States, Italy and Spain.

Trimming shortened V by 2 bases and J by 5 bases, and 9 bases separated the two germline ends. The germline CDR1 and CDR2 sequences are MDHEN and SYDVKM. This CDR3 is 13 amino acids long. The cohort comprised adults aged 18 to 89 years residing in some 24 US areas. Only in-frame clones appear in the TCRdb table, and some are missing; sequencing was by immunoSEQ multiplex PCR. The table has some 190,000 clones, roughly 82% seen once. For this clone: The sample has other DNA sequences that encode this CDR3 too.

Input material: PBMCs or T cells enriched from blood (not recorded which). V usage is TRBV28 and J usage is TRBJ2-5; maybe TRBD2 (6 bases). This TCR came from a man aged 35 to 55 with acute COVID-19. CDR3 amino acids: CASSLAGRETQYF. CDR3 coding DNA: TGTGCCAGCAGTTTAGCAGGGAGGGAGACCCAGTACTTC.